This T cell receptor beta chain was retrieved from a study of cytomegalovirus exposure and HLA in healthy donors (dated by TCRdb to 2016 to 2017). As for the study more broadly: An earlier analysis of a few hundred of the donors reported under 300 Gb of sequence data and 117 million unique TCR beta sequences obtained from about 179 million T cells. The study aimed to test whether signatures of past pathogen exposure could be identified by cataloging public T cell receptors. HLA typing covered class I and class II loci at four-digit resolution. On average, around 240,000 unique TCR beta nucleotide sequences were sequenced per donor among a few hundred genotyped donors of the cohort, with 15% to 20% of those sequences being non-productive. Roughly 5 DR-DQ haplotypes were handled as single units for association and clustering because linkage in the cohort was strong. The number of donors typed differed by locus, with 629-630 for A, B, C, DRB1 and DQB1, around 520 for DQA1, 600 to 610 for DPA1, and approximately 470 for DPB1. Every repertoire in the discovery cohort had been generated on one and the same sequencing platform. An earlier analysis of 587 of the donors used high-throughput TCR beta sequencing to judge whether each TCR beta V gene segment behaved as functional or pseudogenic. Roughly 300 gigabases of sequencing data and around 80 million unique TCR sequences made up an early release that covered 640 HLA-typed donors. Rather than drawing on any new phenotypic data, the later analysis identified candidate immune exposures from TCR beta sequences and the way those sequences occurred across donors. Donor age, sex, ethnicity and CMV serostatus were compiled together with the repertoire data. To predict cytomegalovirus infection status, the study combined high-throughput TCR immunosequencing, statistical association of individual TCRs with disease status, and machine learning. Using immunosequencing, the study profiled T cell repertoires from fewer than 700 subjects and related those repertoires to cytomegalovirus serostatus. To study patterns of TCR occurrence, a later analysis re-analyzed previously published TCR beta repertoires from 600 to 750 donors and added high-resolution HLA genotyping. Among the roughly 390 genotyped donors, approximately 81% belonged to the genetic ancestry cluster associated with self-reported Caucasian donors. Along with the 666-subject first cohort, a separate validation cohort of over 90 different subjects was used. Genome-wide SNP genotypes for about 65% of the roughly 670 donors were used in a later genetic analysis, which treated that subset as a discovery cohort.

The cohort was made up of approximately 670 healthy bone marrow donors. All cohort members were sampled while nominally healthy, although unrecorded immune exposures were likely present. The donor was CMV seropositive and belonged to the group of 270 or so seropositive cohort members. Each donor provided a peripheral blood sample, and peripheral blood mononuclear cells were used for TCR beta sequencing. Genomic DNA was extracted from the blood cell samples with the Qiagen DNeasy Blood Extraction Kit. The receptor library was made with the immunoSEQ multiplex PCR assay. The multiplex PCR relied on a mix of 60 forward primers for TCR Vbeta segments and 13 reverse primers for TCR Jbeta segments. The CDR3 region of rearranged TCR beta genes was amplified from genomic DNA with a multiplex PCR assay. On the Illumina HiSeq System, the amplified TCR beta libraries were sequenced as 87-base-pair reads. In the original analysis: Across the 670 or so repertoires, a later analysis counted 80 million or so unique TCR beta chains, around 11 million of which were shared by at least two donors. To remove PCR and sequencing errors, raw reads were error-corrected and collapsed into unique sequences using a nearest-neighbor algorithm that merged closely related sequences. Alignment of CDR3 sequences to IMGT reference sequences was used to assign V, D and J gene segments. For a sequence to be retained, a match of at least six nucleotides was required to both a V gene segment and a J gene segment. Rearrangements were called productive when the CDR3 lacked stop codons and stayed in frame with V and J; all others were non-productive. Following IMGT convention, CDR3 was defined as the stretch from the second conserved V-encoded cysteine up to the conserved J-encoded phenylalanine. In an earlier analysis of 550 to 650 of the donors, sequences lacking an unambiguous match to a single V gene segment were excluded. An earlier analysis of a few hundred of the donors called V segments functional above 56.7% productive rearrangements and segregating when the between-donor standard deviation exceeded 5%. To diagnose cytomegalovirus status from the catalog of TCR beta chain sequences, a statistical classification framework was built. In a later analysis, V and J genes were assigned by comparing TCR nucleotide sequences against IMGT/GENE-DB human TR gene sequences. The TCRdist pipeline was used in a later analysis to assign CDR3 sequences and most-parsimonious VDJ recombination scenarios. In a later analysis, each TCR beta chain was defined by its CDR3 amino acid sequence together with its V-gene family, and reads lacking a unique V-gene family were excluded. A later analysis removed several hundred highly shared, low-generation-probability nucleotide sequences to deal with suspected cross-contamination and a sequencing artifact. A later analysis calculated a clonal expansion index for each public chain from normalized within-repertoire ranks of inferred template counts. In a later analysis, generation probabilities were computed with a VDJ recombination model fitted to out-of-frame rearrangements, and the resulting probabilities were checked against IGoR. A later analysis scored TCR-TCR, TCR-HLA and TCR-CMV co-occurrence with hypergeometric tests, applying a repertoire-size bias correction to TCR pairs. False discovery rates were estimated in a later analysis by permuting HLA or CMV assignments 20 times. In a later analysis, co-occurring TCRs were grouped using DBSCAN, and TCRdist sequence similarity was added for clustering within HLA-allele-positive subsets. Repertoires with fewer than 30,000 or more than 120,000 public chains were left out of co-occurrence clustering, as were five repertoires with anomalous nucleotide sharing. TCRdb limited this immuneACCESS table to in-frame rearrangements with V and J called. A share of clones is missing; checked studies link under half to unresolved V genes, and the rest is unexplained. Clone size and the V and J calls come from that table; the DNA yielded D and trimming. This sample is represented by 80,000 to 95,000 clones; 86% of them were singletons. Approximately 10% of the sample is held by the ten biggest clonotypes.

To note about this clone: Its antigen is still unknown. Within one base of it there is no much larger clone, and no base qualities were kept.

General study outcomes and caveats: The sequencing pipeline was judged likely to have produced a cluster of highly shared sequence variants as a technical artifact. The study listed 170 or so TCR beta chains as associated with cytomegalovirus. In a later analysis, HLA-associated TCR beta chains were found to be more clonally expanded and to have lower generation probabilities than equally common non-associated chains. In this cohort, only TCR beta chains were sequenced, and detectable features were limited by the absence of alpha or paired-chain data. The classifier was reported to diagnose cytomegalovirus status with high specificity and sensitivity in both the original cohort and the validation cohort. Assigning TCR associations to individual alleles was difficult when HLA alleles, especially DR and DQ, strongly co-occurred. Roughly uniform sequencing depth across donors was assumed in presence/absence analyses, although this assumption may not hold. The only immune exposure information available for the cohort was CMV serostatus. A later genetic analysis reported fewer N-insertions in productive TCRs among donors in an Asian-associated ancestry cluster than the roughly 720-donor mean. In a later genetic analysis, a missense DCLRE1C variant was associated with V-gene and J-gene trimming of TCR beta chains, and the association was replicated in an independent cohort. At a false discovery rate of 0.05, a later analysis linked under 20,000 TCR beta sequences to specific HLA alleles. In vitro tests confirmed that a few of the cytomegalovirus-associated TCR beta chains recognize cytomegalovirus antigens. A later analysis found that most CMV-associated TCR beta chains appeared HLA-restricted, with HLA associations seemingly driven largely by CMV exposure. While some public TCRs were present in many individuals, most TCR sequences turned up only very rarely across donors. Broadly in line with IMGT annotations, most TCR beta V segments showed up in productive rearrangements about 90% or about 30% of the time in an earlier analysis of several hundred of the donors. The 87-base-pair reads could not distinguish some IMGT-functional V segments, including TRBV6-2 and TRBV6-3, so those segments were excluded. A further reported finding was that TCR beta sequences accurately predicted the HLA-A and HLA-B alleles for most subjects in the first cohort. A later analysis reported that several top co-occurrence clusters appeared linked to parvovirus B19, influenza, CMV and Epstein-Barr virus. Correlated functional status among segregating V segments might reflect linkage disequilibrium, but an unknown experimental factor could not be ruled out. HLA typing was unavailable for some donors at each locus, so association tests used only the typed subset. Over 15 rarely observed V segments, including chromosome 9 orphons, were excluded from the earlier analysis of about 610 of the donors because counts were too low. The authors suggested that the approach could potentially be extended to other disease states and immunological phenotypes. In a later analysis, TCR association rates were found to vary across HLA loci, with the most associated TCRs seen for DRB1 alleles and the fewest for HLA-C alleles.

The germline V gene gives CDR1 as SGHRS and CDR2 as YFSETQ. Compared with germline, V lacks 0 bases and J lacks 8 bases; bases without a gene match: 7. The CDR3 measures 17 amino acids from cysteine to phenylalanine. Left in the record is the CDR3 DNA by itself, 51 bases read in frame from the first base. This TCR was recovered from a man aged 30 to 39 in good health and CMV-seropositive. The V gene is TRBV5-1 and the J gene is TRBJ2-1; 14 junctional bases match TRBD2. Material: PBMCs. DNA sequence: TGCGCCAGCAGCTTGGCGACTAGCGGGAGGGCCAAAGATGAGCAGTTCTTC. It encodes CASSLATSGRAKDEQFF.